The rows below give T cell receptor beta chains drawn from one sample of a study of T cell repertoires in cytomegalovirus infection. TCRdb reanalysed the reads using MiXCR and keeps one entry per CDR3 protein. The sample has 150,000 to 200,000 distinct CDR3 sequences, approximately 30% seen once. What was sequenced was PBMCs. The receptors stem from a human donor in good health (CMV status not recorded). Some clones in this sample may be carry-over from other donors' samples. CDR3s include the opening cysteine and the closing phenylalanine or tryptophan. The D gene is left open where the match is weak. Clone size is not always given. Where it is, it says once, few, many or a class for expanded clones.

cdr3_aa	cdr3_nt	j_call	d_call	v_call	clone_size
CSVVTTQEENTEAFF	TGCAGCGTTGTGACCACCCAGGAGGAGAACACTGAAGCTTTCTTT	TRBJ1-1	.	TRBV29-1	.
CASSLDWQNNEQFF	TGTGCCAGCAGCTTAGATTGGCAGAACAATGAGCAGTTCTTC	TRBJ2-1	.	TRBV11-2	.
CATHQGNEQFF	TGTGCCACACATCAGGGGAATGAGCAGTTCTTC	TRBJ2-1	.	TRBV10-3	.
CASSALGGEETQYF	TGTGCCAGCAGCGCCTTAGGGGGGGAAGAGACCCAGTACTTC	TRBJ2-5	.	TRBV7-2	few
CASSPIDREGEAFF	TGTGCCAGCAGTCCCATTGACAGGGAAGGTGAAGCTTTCTTT	TRBJ1-1	TRBD1	TRBV12-3/TRBV12-4	many
CASSPPAGLNYGYTF	TGTGCCAGCAGCCCCCCGGCAGGCCTTAACTATGGCTACACCTTC	TRBJ1-2	.	TRBV25-1	.
CASSLGQDNEQFF	TGTGCCAGCAGCTTAGGCCAGGACAATGAGCAGTTCTTC	TRBJ2-1	.	TRBV7-6	many
CASSLRARQGDTGELFF	TGTGCCAGCAGCCTTAGGGCTCGGCAGGGGGACACCGGGGAGCTGTTTTTT	TRBJ2-2	TRBD1	TRBV7-8	many
CSADRDRHNEQFF	TGCAGTGCTGATAGGGACCGACACAATGAGCAGTTCTTC	TRBJ2-1	.	TRBV20-1	few
CASSRDRATGELFF	TGTGCCAGCAGCCGTGACAGGGCCACCGGGGAGCTGTTTTTT	TRBJ2-2	TRBD1	TRBV7-2	many
CASSLGVDRTNEKLFF	TGTGCCAGCAGCTTAGGAGTGGACAGAACGAATGAAAAACTGTTTTTT	TRBJ1-4	.	TRBV7-2	few
CASSHGQLNTGELFF	TGTGCCAGCTCACACGGACAGTTAAACACCGGGGAGCTGTTTTTT	TRBJ2-2	.	TRBV18	.
CASSEVDYGYTF	TGTGCCAGCAGCGAGGTGGACTATGGCTACACCTTC	TRBJ1-2	.	TRBV7-2	few
CASSPYRAYNTEAFF	TGTGCCAGCAGCCCATACAGGGCTTACAACACTGAAGCTTTCTTT	TRBJ1-1	.	TRBV7-2	medium-sized
CASSSTSGVYNEQFF	TGTGCCAGCAGCTCGACTAGCGGGGTGTACAATGAGCAGTTCTTC	TRBJ2-1	TRBD2	TRBV7-3	.
CSARDRTKSSYEQYF	TGCAGTGCTAGAGACCGGACCAAGAGCTCCTACGAGCAGTACTTC	TRBJ2-7	.	TRBV20-1	.
CASSPTGTISYEQYF	TGTGCCAGCAGCCCGACCGGGACAATCTCCTACGAGCAGTACTTC	TRBJ2-7	.	TRBV3-1	.
CASSSGVQVTNTEAFF	TGTGCCAGCAGTTCAGGGGTCCAGGTCACGAACACTGAAGCTTTCTTT	TRBJ1-1	.	TRBV7-9	.
CAWGRTEAFF	TGTGCCTGGGGGAGGACTGAAGCTTTCTTT	TRBJ1-1	.	TRBV30	.
CASSGEGGTETQYF	TGTGCCAGCAGTGGGGAGGGGGGCACGGAGACCCAGTACTTC	TRBJ2-5	.	TRBV7-6	many
CASSRARTGVRIGETQYF	TGTGCCAGCAGCCGGGCCAGGACAGGGGTACGCATAGGGGAGACCCAGTACTTC	TRBJ2-5	TRBD1	TRBV5-6	.
CSASPGQGVTGYTF	TGCAGTGCGTCTCCGGGACAGGGGGTGACTGGCTACACCTTC	TRBJ1-2	TRBD1	TRBV20-1	.
CSAGARRAKDNEQFF	TGCAGCGCGGGGGCTAGACGGGCGAAGGACAATGAGCAGTTCTTC	TRBJ2-1	.	TRBV29-1	once